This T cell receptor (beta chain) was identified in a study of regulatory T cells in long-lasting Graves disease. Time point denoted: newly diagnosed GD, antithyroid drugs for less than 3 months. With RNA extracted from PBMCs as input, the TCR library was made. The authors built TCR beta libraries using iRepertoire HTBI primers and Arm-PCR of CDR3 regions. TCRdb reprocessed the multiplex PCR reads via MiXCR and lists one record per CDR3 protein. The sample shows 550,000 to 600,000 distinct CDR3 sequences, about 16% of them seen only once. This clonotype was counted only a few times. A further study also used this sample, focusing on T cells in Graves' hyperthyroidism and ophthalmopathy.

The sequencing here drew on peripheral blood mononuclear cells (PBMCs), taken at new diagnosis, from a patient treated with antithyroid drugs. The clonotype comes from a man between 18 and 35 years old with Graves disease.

This CDR3 reads CSARRGVYGYTF. The CDR3 DNA sequence: TGCAGTGCCCGACGGGGGGTCTATGGCTACACCTTC. The gene calls are TRBV20-1 and TRBJ1-2; D is perhaps TRBD1 (5 bases). V was trimmed by 6 bases and J by 4 bases, leaving 12 bases between them. Germline values: CDR1 DFQATT, CDR2 SNEGSKA (reference sequence). The length of the CDR3 is 12 residues.